These T cell receptor beta chains were read from a single sample in a study of persistence of HIV-infected CD4 T cells. Their recognized antigens are unknown. Profiled with immunoSEQ multiplex PCR; TCRdb holds only in-frame clones, not every one. The sample shows around 40,000 clones, about 87% of them seen only once. This material consisted of CD4+ T cells sorted from PBMCs after roughly 18-hour stimulation, taken from a patient who received antiretroviral therapy. The source of these receptors is an adult woman with HIV who was CMV-seropositive. Both conserved end residues are part of each CDR3.

J: TRBJ1-5
V: TRBV19
CDR3: CASSSRRAQPQHF

J: TRBJ1-1
V: TRBV12-3/TRBV12-4
CDR3: CASSLPGLTEAFF

J: TRBJ2-1
V: TRBV19
CDR3: CASSSTGGYNEQFF

J: TRBJ1-4
V: TRBV5-1
CDR3: CASSSSRDRSNEKLFF

J: TRBJ2-7
V: TRBV6-4
CDR3: CARGPGPSFSYEQYF

J: TRBJ1-1
V: TRBV18
CDR3: CASSPRGGTEAFF

J: TRBJ1-2
V: TRBV14
CDR3: CASSLSGTGAIGYTF

J: TRBJ2-3
V: TRBV5-1
CDR3: CASSFSPAASSSGGTDTQYF

J: TRBJ1-1
V: TRBV15
CDR3: CATSREQGAFSEAFF

J: TRBJ2-2
V: TRBV20-1
CDR3: CSASGGPTGELFF

J: TRBJ1-5
V: TRBV27
CDR3: CASRYFWGQPQHF

J: TRBJ1-1
V: TRBV19
CDR3: CASSGRYRVAEAFF

J: TRBJ2-2
V: TRBV29-1
CDR3: CSVEAGYTGELFF

J: TRBJ1-1
V: TRBV20-1
CDR3: CSAAKATEAFF

J: TRBJ2-7
V: TRBV5-8
CDR3: CASSATGYEQYF

J: TRBJ2-1
V: TRBV10-1
CDR3: CASSGTSGNEQFF

J: TRBJ2-3
V: TRBV5-4
CDR3: CASSLGESSTDTQYF

J: TRBJ1-4
V: TRBV4-2
CDR3: CASSQDSGTNEKLFF

J: TRBJ1-1
V: TRBV19
CDR3: CASSIGRQNTEAFF

J: TRBJ2-2
V: TRBV3-1/TRBV3-2
CDR3: CASSQVRTGELFF

J: TRBJ1-1
V: TRBV19
CDR3: CASTDRTNTEAFF

J: TRBJ1-6
V: TRBV30
CDR3: CAQGRSSYNSPLHF

J: TRBJ1-1
V: TRBV24-1
CDR3: CATSGNRATEAFF

J: TRBJ1-1
V: TRBV9
CDR3: CASSASSVTEAFF

J: TRBJ2-2
V: TRBV7-3
CDR3: CASSQGRNTGELFF

J: TRBJ2-3
V: TRBV2
CDR3: CASSPRGSGGAQYF

J: TRBJ2-3
V: TRBV9
CDR3: CASSPPGGSADTQYF

J: TRBJ1-2
V: TRBV20-1
CDR3: CSASHRIGRNYGYTF

J: TRBJ1-2
V: TRBV5-4
CDR3: CASSGGTANYGYTF

J: TRBJ1-1
V: TRBV5-4
CDR3: CASSLQQGENTEAFF

J: TRBJ2-3
V: TRBV13
CDR3: CASSFRGGYTDTQYF

J: TRBJ2-3
V: TRBV5-1
CDR3: CASSLSWGVGDTQYF

J: TRBJ1-1
V: TRBV5-4
CDR3: CASSSTTGFGTEAFF

J: TRBJ2-3
V: TRBV2
CDR3: CASSPTGELTDTQYF

J: TRBJ2-7
V: TRBV18
CDR3: CASSSTSRGQGSYEQYF

J: TRBJ1-3
V: TRBV5-5
CDR3: CASSNALRGHGNTIYF

J: TRBJ2-5
V: TRBV7-8
CDR3: CASSSRGGVQTQYF

J: TRBJ1-2
V: TRBV7-3
CDR3: CASSVGTAAPTF

J: TRBJ1-1
V: TRBV20-1
CDR3: CSAQDRAEAFF

J: TRBJ1-4
V: TRBV6-5
CDR3: CASRPRGLGEKLFF

J: TRBJ1-5
V: TRBV27
CDR3: CASSFLPNSNQPQHF

J: TRBJ1-2
V: TRBV6-6
CDR3: CASRGRQGYYGYTF

J: TRBJ2-5
V: TRBV11-3
CDR3: CASQGGTSETQYF

J: TRBJ2-1
V: TRBV10-1
CDR3: CASSDSGGIFRGQFF

J: TRBJ1-2
V: TRBV27
CDR3: CASSSIQGALYGYTF

J: TRBJ1-6
V: TRBV5-1
CDR3: CASSLLPYSHSPLHF

J: TRBJ2-3
V: TRBV24-1
CDR3: CATSEVLPGQSSTDTQYF

J: TRBJ1-2
V: TRBV5-5
CDR3: CASSLQGLGYGYTF

J: TRBJ1-1
V: TRBV5-4
CDR3: CASSTPTGGLNTEAFF

J: TRBJ2-2
V: TRBV5-1
CDR3: CASSITGDTGELFF

J: TRBJ1-2
V: TRBV2
CDR3: CASSEQGDTF

J: TRBJ2-1
V: TRBV27
CDR3: CASTESGRNEQFF